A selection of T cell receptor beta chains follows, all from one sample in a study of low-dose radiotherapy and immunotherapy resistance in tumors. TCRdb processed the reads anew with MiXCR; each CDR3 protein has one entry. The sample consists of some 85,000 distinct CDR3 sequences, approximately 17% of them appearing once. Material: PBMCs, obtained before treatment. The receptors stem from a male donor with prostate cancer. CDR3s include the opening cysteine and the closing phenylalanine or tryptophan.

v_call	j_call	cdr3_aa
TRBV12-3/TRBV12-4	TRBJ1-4	CASSLTEKLFF
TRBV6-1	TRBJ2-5	CASRHRGRQETQYF
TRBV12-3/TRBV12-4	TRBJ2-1	CATLSGDRVYNEQFF
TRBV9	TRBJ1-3	CASSDPGDSGNTIYF
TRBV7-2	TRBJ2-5	CASSLVRFQETQYF
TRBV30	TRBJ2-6	CAWSADRSSSGANVLTF
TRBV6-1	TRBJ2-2	CASRGAGTGELFF
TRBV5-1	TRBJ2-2	CASSFSGSIKGVGTGELFF
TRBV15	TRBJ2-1	CATSRGEREQFF
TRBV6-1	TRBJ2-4	CASSEIGLAYF
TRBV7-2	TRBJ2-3	CASSLASSGGITDTQYF
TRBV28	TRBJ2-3	CASSPRPDTQYF
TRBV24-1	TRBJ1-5	CATSDGQGYQPQHF
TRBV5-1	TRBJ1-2	CASSARDRGPYGYTF
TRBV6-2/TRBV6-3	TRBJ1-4	CASSETLSGVKLFF
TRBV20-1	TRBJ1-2	CSATSGGGGYTF
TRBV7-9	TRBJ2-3	CASSFPTDTQYF
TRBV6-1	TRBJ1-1	CASSDRWGDGTEAFF
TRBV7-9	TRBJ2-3	CASSLLLTLLLGSTSTDTQYF
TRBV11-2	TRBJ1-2	CASSLDRAQYGYTF
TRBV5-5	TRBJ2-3	CASRPLGTSPTDTQYF
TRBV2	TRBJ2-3	CASSDRSGRSDTQYF
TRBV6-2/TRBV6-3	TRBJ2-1	CASSPGSWRGYNEQFF
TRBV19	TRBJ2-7	CASSMVQGAEQYF
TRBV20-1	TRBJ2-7	CSGGLAGSYEQYF
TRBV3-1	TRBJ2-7	CASSQEGRTYEQYF
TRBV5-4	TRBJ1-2	CASSPRGGLDYGYTF
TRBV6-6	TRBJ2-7	CASRKDISYEQYF
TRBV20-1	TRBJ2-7	CSAVYRDGDYEQYF
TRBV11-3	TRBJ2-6	CASSATSGSSGANVLTF
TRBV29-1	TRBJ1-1	CSVGHDAEAFF
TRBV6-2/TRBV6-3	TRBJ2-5	CASSYSRTGKGQETQYF
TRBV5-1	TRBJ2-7	CASTNQTSMYLCASEPSGGYEQYF
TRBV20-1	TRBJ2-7	CSALGLRAGNPTYEQYF
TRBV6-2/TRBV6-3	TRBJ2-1	CASSFSGTSGNEQFF
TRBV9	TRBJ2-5	CASSVGQETQYF
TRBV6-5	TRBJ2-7	CASSYLAGDSYEQYF
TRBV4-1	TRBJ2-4	CASSQAGGGRDGNIQYF
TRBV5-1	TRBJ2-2	CASSFTGDTGELFF
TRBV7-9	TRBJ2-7	CASSPNAGLYF
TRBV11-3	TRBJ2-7	CASSLSAGSTYEQYF
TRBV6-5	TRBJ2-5	CATGTGGETQYF
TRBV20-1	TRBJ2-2	CSARWGTGELFF
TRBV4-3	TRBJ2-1	CASSQDSRGVGYNEQFF
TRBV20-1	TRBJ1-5	CSASSGGIQPQHF
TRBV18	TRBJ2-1	CASSPPLTSPAYNEQFF
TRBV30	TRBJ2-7	CAWAAAAGGVYEQYF
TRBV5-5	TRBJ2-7	CASSLGVMASYEQYF
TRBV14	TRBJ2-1	CASSQGMGTGQGFDEQFF
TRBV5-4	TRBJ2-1	CASSLSTDHNEQFF
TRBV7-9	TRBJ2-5	CASSQGGGGETQYF